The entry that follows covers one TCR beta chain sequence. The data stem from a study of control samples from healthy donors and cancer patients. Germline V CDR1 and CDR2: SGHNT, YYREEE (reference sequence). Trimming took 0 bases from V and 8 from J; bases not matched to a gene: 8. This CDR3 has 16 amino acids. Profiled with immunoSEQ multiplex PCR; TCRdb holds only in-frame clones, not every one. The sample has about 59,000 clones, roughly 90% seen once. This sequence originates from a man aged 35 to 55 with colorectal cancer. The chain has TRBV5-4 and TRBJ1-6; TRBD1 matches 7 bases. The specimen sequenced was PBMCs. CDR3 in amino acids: CASSLGRGQLDSPLHF. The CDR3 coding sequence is TGTGCCAGCAGCTTGGGCCGGGGACAGCTTGATTCACCCCTCCACTTT.